The clone carrying this T cell receptor (beta chain) has ten or more counts. The antigen is not known. This sample was taken from a study of T cells after yellow fever vaccination. For the study at large: Preparation used SMART-Seq v4 Ultra Low Input for the low-cell-number fractions. Study conclusions and caveats: In post-booster samples, most primary-vaccination clones reappeared (just under 98% CD4, approximately 91% CD8). Sorted repertoires could include abundant contaminating clonotypes from bulk cells.

TCRdb used MiXCR to reprocess the 5' RACE reads, holding one entry per CDR3 protein. The sample lists 150,000 to 200,000 distinct CDR3 sequences; more than 5.5% were seen once. The specimen was CD4+ T cells sorted from PBMCs, collected 5 days after the first yellow fever vaccination. This receptor was obtained from a man aged 18 to 30 who received the YFV17D yellow fever vaccine.

CDR3 in amino acids: CASSKEGTYEQYF. CDR3 in DNA: TGTGCCAGCAGTAAGGAGGGAACCTACGAGCAGTACTTC. The V and J genes are TRBV3-1 and TRBJ2-7, with D possibly TRBD2 on 6 matching bases. V was pared by 6 bases and J by 2 bases, with 11 bases between. The CDR3 has 13 residues. CDR1 LGHDT and CDR2 YNNKEL come from the germline V gene (reference sequence).